Sequencing of this TCR beta chain was carried out in a study of blood T cell repertoires in COVID-19 (dated by TCRdb to between 2020 and 2021). Concerning the study at large: Samples from collaborators originated in the United States, Italy and Spain and spanned both the acute and convalescent phases of COVID-19. The samples were drawn from two sources: the first 160 participants of the ongoing ImmuneRACE study, and 1,200 or so subjects contributed by 6 global collaborators. The sample metadata nearly always contained a de-identified subject ID, COVID-19 status, age in years and sex. The dataset comprised deeply sampled blood TCRbeta repertoires from subjects exposed to, actively infected with, or recovered from COVID-19. Where available, HLA class I and class II types were obtained from metadata supplied by the sample provider rather than from assay-based typing. A freely available public database, intended as a resource for researchers studying the immune response to SARS-CoV-2, is where the repertoires were released. The prospective study material was composed of cDNA or gDNA derived from T cells, B-cell-depleted T cells, or PBMCs. Findings and caveats that apply to the study as a whole: The quantity of clinical and demographic metadata differed by source and by participant and was supplied without curation.

TCRbeta CDR3 regions were amplified from genomic DNA by means of the immunoSEQ Assay, a bias-controlled multiplex PCR. The paper's data handling went like this. Nucleated cell counts per sample were estimated from amplification of reference gene primers within the assay. To quantify the absolute abundance of each unique TCRbeta CDR3 rearrangement, sequence reads were collapsed and filtered. Productive Simpson clonality was computed per sample as the square root of Simpson's diversity index over productive rearrangements. The table was pulled from immuneACCESS by TCRdb, which kept in-frame rearrangements only. Such tables lose some clones; where checked, under half of the loss comes from unresolved V genes, and the rest has no known cause. V, J and clone size are those of that table, while D and trimming were read from the DNA. For this sample there are about 140,000 clones; roughly 86% appear just once. Approximately 8% of the sample comes from the top ten.

For this clone: This clone's antigen is unknown. Per-nucleotide qualities are absent, and no much larger clonotype sits a single base away.

The collaborating institutions used their own protocols to collect whole blood in K2EDTA tubes. For TCRbeta analysis, collaborators shipped samples in one of three forms: frozen whole blood, isolated PBMCs, or DNA extracted from either of those sample types. The sample taken for sequencing was peripheral blood. This clonotype was obtained from a woman in her fifties or sixties with acute or convalescent COVID-19.

The nucleotides read TGCGCCAGCAGCAGAGCTAGCGGGGGGGCCACAGATACGCAGTATTTT. It encodes CASSRASGGATDTQYF. The receptor chain draws on TRBV5-1 and TRBJ2-3, with TRBD2 matching 12 junction bases. Ends trimmed: V by 4 bases, J by 2 bases; bases unmatched to a gene: 5. CDR1 and CDR2 were assigned from the germline V gene as SGHRS and YFSETQ. Inclusive of the bounding cysteine and phenylalanine, the CDR3 is 16 residues long. Only the CDR3 part of the read is kept: 48 bases, read in frame from the first base.